This TCR beta chain comes out of a study of cytomegalovirus exposure and HLA in healthy donors. It was with 60 Vbeta and 13 Jbeta primers that the PCR ran. Clones were read by immunoSEQ multiplex PCR, and TCRdb kept only the in-frame ones, dropping some. The repertoire has around 110,000 clones, around 69% of them found once; the top ten carry approximately 8.5%. The V gene lost 5 bases and the J gene lost 5 bases, with 15 bases spanning the gap. Germline values: CDR1 SGHVS, CDR2 FNYEAQ. The CDR3 totals 15 residues. This receptor was obtained from a woman in her 40s in good health and CMV-seropositive. The sequencing input was PBMCs. This chain uses TRBV7-6 with TRBJ2-2; D may be TRBD2 (6 bases). The CDR3 here is CASSLTGTQTGELFF. CDR3 DNA: TGTGCCAGCAGCCTAACCGGGACTCAAACCGGGGAGCTGTTTTTT.